These 30 T cell receptor beta chains originate from one sample sequenced in a study of cytomegalovirus exposure and HLA in healthy donors. PCR used 60 Vbeta primers and 13 Jbeta primers. Assay used: immunoSEQ multiplex PCR; TCRdb lists only in-frame clones, some missing. The sample comprises 200,000 to 250,000 clones, less than 85% of which are singletons, and 0.22% rests with the top ten. The sample was PBMCs. The source is a girl aged 2 to 10 in good health and CMV-seronegative.

A few counts support this clone. The V call is TRBV7-3, the J call TRBJ1-1; no clear D gene. The germline V gene encodes CDR1 SGHTA and CDR2 FQGTGA. Trimming cost V 2 bases and J 1 base, with 5 bases left between them. The CDR3 is 13 amino acids. The DNA for the CDR3 is TGTGCCAGCAGCTTATTACAGAACACTGAAGCTTTCTTT. Translated: CASSLLQNTEAFF.

This chain joins TRBV6-1 and TRBJ2-7; D is unresolved. With 0 bases removed from V and 2 bases from J, the gap between germline ends came to 8 bases. The CDR3 consists of 14 residues. Germline CDR1 MNHNS, CDR2 SASEGT. Written as DNA, the CDR3 is TGTGCCAGCAGTGAAGCGGAGAGGCCCTACGAGCAGTACTTC. It translates to CASSEAERPYEQYF.

This chain links TRBV7-9 with TRBJ2-7, with a weak D call TRBD2 (6 bases). Germline V gene lookup returns CDR1 SEHNR and CDR2 FQNEAQ (reference sequence). The CDR3 has 16 residues. V lost 2 bases to trimming and J lost 2 bases, with 16 bases between them. CDR3 bases: TGTGCCAGCAGCTTACTGGCTTGGGACTCCACCTACGAGCAGTACTTC. It encodes CASSLLAWDSTYEQYF.

This chain links TRBV7-8 with TRBJ2-7; D ambiguous. V lost 4 bases and J 3 bases, leaving 13 bases between the germline ends. The germline CDR1 and CDR2 sequences are SGHVS and FQNEAQ. This CDR3 has 14 amino acids. The CDR3 nucleotides are TGTGCCAGCAGCTCACACGGCTCGGGCTACGAGCAGTACTTC. This codes for CASSSHGSGYEQYF.

The CDR3 DNA reads TGCAGCGTTGACGGTATCACTGAAGCTTTCTTT. It specifies CSVDGITEAFF. The rearrangement links TRBV29-1 to TRBJ1-1, with D unresolved. The CDR3 is 11 residues long. Trimming pared 3 bases from V and 4 bases from J, leaving 6 bases between. Per germline, CDR1 SQVTM and CDR2 ANQGSEA. The full variable domain, with the rest looked up from reference TRBV29-1 and TRBJ1-1, is SAVISQKPSRDICQRGTSLTIQCQVDSQVTMMFWYRQQPGQSLTLIATANQGSEATYESGFVIDKFPISRPNLTFSTLTVSNMSPEDSSIYLCSVDGITEAFFGQGTRLTVV.

This chain uses TRBV25-1 with TRBJ2-5; D is unclear. The CDR3 has 17 residues. The V end lost 6 bases, the J end lost 5 bases, and 25 bases lay between the germline ends. From germline, CDR1 is MGHDK and CDR2 SYGVNS. The CDR3 sequence is CASRVVYSRSYFETQYF. CDR3 DNA: TGTGCCAGCAGGGTAGTCTATTCTCGGAGTTATTTCGAGACCCAGTACTTC. The variable domain in full, with the rest retrieved from reference TRBV25-1 and TRBJ2-5, is EADIYQTPRYLVIGTGKKITLECSQTMGHDKMYWYQQDPGMELHLIHYSYGVNSTEKGDLSSESTVSRIRTEHFPLTLESARPSHTSQYLCASRVVYSRSYFETQYFGPGTRLLVL.

J is TRBJ1-4 and V is TRBV6-5, with 7 bases aligning to TRBD1. This CDR3 contains 12 residues. The V gene end was trimmed by 6 bases and the J gene end by 7 bases; junction bases not matched to a gene: 2. CDR1 MNHEY and CDR2 SVGAGI come from the germline V gene. CDR3 in amino acids: CASRGDSEKLFF. The CDR3 nucleotides read TGTGCCAGCAGAGGGGACAGTGAAAAACTGTTTTTT.

This chain uses TRBV7-9 with TRBJ2-1; TRBD1 matches at 11 bases. Unmatched junction bases numbered 3, after V lost 8 bases and J lost 6 bases. Germline-derived CDR1 and CDR2 are SEHNR and FQNEAQ (reference sequence). This CDR3 is 13 amino acids long. This CDR3 reads CASGGTGGNEQFF. DNA of the CDR3: TGTGCCAGCGGTGGGACAGGGGGCAATGAGCAGTTCTTC.

This sequence joins TRBV5-4 and TRBJ1-2; D perhaps matches TRBD1 (5 bases). V was shortened by 5 bases and J by 5 bases, with 22 bases between the two germline ends. Per the germline V gene, CDR1 is SGHNT and CDR2 is YYREEE (reference sequence). The CDR3 runs 16 residues. The CDR3 nucleotides are TGTGCCAGCAGGGGAGGGGAAATGTCGCAGGGTTATGGCTACACCTTC. Residues: CASRGGEMSQGYGYTF.

The rearrangement joins TRBV27 to TRBJ2-2, with 9 bases identical to TRBD1. V lost 4 bases, J lost 7 bases, and 7 bases stayed unmatched. CDR1 and CDR2 from the germline V gene are MNHEY and SMNVEV (reference sequence). The CDR3 length is 15 residues. The CDR3 protein is CASSSGTGSVGELFF. For the CDR3, the DNA is TGTGCCAGCAGTTCCGGGACAGGGTCCGTCGGGGAGCTGTTTTTT.

This clone was seen a single time. The chain couples TRBV5-1 to TRBJ1-1; D call uncertain. The CDR3 loop spans 13 amino acids. The V gene lost 0 bases and the J gene lost 7 bases, with 10 bases spanning the gap. Germline values: CDR1 SGHRS, CDR2 YFSETQ. CDR3 amino acids: CASSLGSRDEAFF. The DNA for the CDR3 is TGCGCCAGCAGCTTGGGGTCGCGGGATGAAGCTTTCTTT.

The genes are TRBV15 and TRBJ2-7; TRBD2 matches at 14 bases. There are 17 residues in the CDR3. The V gene end was trimmed by 5 bases and the J gene end by 5 bases; junction bases not matched to a gene: 11. Germline CDR1 reads LNHNV; CDR2 reads YYDKDF (reference sequence). The CDR3 loop reads CATSGDSGLAGANEQYF. The CDR3 nucleotides read TGTGCCACCAGCGGCGACTCGGGACTAGCGGGAGCCAACGAGCAGTACTTC. Based on the CDR3 plus reference TRBV15 and TRBJ2-7, the full variable domain is DAMVIQNPRYQVTQFGKPVTLSCSQTLNHNVMYWYQQKSSQAPKLLFHYYDKDFNNEADTPDNFQSRRPNTSFCFLDIRSPGLGDTAMYLCATSGDSGLAGANEQYFGPGTRLTVT.

As to this clone: One end of the junction fails to match germline, which may point to a read error. The gene calls are TRBV11-2 and TRBJ1-1; no firm D call. The CDR3 covers 15 residues. CDR1 and CDR2 (germline): SGHAT, FQNNGV. DNA of the CDR3: TGTGCCAGCGGCTTGGAAGCGGGGAGGGACACTGAAGCTTTCTTT. Protein product: CASGLEAGRDTEAFF.

The rearrangement joins TRBV5-4 to TRBJ2-5; D is perhaps TRBD2 (6 bases). CDR1 and CDR2 from the germline V gene are SGHNT and YYREEE (reference sequence). Trimming took 1 base from V and 4 from J, leaving 11 bases between them. The CDR3 spans 14 residues. CDR3 DNA sequence: TGTGCCAGCAGCTTGCGGGGGACCGGAGAGACCCAGTACTTC. Its protein product is CASSLRGTGETQYF.

In the case of this clone: The sample carries other DNA sequences with the same CDR3. The V gene is TRBV18, the J gene TRBJ1-1; unclear D gene. The CDR3 totals 13 residues. Germline CDR1 is KGHSH and CDR2 is LQKENI. V was shortened by 6 bases and J by 1 base, with 9 bases between the two germline ends. The CDR3 region has the DNA TGTGCCAGCTCCCCAAGAGGGAACACTGAAGCTTTCTTT. This translates into CASSPRGNTEAFF.

The rearrangement links TRBV15 to TRBJ1-1; D not certain. Trimming removed 1 base at V and 1 base at J, with 10 bases between. The CDR3 is 15 amino acids. Germline V gives CDR1 LNHNV, CDR2 YYDKDF (reference sequence). The CDR3 DNA sequence: TGTGCCACCAGCAGAGTCTCATACAGGAACACTGAAGCTTTCTTT. Translating gives CATSRVSYRNTEAFF. Together with reference TRBV15 and TRBJ1-1, the CDR3 gives the full variable domain: DAMVIQNPRYQVTQFGKPVTLSCSQTLNHNVMYWYQQKSSQAPKLLFHYYDKDFNNEADTPDNFQSRRPNTSFCFLDIRSPGLGDTAMYLCATSRVSYRNTEAFFGQGTRLTVV.

The chain uses TRBV6-5 and TRBJ1-1; D unclear. The CDR3 runs 15 residues. Trimming took off 0 bases at V and 8 bases at J, with 16 bases between the two ends. The germline gives CDR1 MNHEY, CDR2 SVGAGI. Here the CDR3 reads CASSYSPFLPQEAFF. CDR3 bases: TGTGCCAGCAGTTACTCGCCTTTTCTTCCCCAGGAAGCTTTCTTT.

The chain recombines TRBV25-1 with TRBJ1-2, with D tentatively TRBD1 (5 bases). Trimming shortened V by 3 bases and J by 7 bases, and 9 bases separated the two germline ends. The germline CDR1 and CDR2 sequences are MGHDK and SYGVNS. CDR3 size: 12 residues. CDR3 protein: CASSEGRFGYTF. CDR3 nucleotides: TGTGCCAGCAGTGAGGGGCGGTTTGGCTACACCTTC.

The genes are TRBV6-5 and TRBJ1-1; 7 bases match TRBD1. From germline, CDR1 is MNHEY and CDR2 SVGAGI. The CDR3 consists of 14 residues. J lost 7 bases, V lost 6 bases, and 11 bases had no gene match. CDR3 protein: CASRTNQGTVEAFF. The CDR3 DNA sequence: TGTGCCAGCAGGACAAATCAAGGGACAGTTGAAGCTTTCTTT.

The chain combines TRBV2 with TRBJ2-7, with D perhaps TRBD1 (6 bases). V was shortened by 2 bases and J by 2 bases, with 16 bases between the two germline ends. CDR1 is SNHLY, CDR2 FYNNEI, per germline. CDR3 length: 16 residues. CDR3 sequence (DNA): TGTGCCAGCAGTGAACTAGGGGGTCAGGGAGCCTACGAGCAGTACTTC. Translating it yields CASSELGGQGAYEQYF.

The rearrangement joins TRBV6-5 to TRBJ2-2; D is undetermined. Deletions cut 0 bases from V and 4 bases from J, with 9 bases between. The germline V gene has CDR1 MNHEY and CDR2 SVGAGI. The CDR3 extends over 15 amino acids. The CDR3 loop reads CASSYSTPTTGELFF. The CDR3 region has the DNA TGTGCCAGCAGTTACTCGACACCGACCACCGGGGAGCTGTTTTTT.

This clone was counted a single time. The same CDR3 also results from other DNA sequences found in this sample. The CDR3 nucleotides read TGTGCCAGCAGTTACTCGACTAGCGGCCAAGAGACCCAGTACTTC. Its translation: CASSYSTSGQETQYF. The chain employs TRBV6-5 and TRBJ2-5; 9 bases agree with TRBD2. CDR1 is MNHEY, CDR2 SVGAGI, per germline. Trimming removed 0 bases from V and 1 base from J; junction bases left unmatched: 0. The CDR3 consists of 15 residues.

The V call is TRBV6-6, the J call TRBJ1-2, with D maybe TRBD1 (6 bases). The length of the CDR3 is 12 residues. The germline V gene has CDR1 MNHNY and CDR2 SVGAGI (reference sequence). Trimming took 4 bases from V and 3 from J, leaving 6 bases between them. The CDR3 nucleotides are TGTGCCAGCAGTTCAGGGGACTATGGCTACACCTTC. It yields the protein CASSSGDYGYTF.

This clone showed up just once. The genes are TRBV6-5 and TRBJ1-1, with D possibly TRBD1 on 5 matching bases. The CDR3 runs 13 residues. Germline CDR1 is MNHEY and CDR2 is SVGAGI. Trimming pared 6 bases from V and 14 bases from J, leaving 22 bases between. The CDR3 here is CASSPQGTYLGFF. CDR3 sequence (DNA): TGTGCCAGCAGCCCACAAGGGACTTACCTGGGGTTCTTT.

This sequence joins TRBV27 and TRBJ1-5; maybe TRBD1 (6 bases). This CDR3 contains 14 residues. Trimming took off 5 bases at V and 3 bases at J, with 11 bases between the two ends. Germline assignment: CDR1 MNHEY and CDR2 SMNVEV (reference sequence). CDR3 region: CASSPGQSNQPQHF. CDR3 nucleotides: TGTGCCAGCAGTCCCGGACAGTCCAATCAGCCCCAGCATTTT.

This chain uses TRBV5-1 with TRBJ2-3; 13 bases line up with TRBD2. This CDR3 is built from 17 residues. Germline-derived CDR1 and CDR2 are SGHRS and YFSETQ. The J segment lost 4 bases and the V segment lost 4 bases, leaving 9 bases of the junction unmatched. The CDR3, as DNA: TGCGCCAGCAGCCCCAGGACTAGCGGGAGTGGGGCAGATACGCAGTATTTT. It codes for CASSPRTSGSGADTQYF.

The J gene is TRBJ2-5, the V gene TRBV6-1; TRBD1 matches at 7 bases. The J call could be wrong; TRBJ2-7 is a better fit for the DNA end. Germline CDR1 and CDR2: MNHNS and SASEGT. The CDR3 is 14 residues long. CDR3 protein: CASTRTGRSYEQYF. The CDR3 coding sequence is TGTGCCAGCACAAGGACAGGACGCTCCTACGAGCAGTACTTC.

The V call is TRBV19, the J call TRBJ1-5; 8 bases are a match to TRBD1. The CDR3 is 17 residues long. CDR1 is LNHDA and CDR2 is SQIVND in the germline V gene (reference sequence). With 5 bases clipped from V and 0 bases from J, the junction kept 9 bases outside the gene matches. The CDR3 sequence is CASSPGTGDYSNQPQHF. The CDR3, as DNA: TGTGCCAGTAGTCCCGGGACAGGTGATTATAGCAATCAGCCCCAGCATTTT.

The chain couples TRBV7-9 to TRBJ1-1, with D perhaps TRBD1 (6 bases). This CDR3 spans 15 amino acids. Germline CDR1 is SEHNR and CDR2 is FQNEAQ (reference sequence). The V gene lost 5 bases and the J gene lost 9 bases, with 22 bases spanning the gap. The CDR3: CASSPQGSGTPQAFF. CDR3 in DNA: TGTGCCAGCAGCCCTCAAGGGTCCGGGACACCCCAAGCTTTCTTT.

The chain combines TRBV27 with TRBJ2-3; TRBD2 aligns across 9 bases. The CDR3 spans 14 residues. After removal of 4 bases from V and 4 bases from J, the junction contained 3 bases not matched to a gene. Germline lookup yields CDR1 MNHEY and CDR2 SMNVEV (reference sequence). The CDR3 is CASSSLAGSDTQYF. CDR3 DNA sequence: TGTGCCAGCAGTTCCCTAGCGGGGTCAGATACGCAGTATTTT.